Below, 21 T cell receptor beta chains from the same sample are listed, as sequenced in a study of T cell repertoires in cytomegalovirus infection. A single record per CDR3 protein comes from TCRdb applying MiXCR to the reads. The repertoire consists of 160,000 or so distinct CDR3 sequences, with 17% occurring once and the leading ten covering approximately 18%. Sequencing was done on a sample of CD8+ T cells from PBMCs. These receptors were obtained from a human donor in good health (CMV status not recorded). Some clones in this sample may be carry-over from other donors' samples.

This rearrangement joins TRBV29-1 to TRBJ2-1; TRBD2 aligns across 13 bases. Germline V gives CDR1 SQVTM, CDR2 ANQGSEA. This CDR3 contains 14 residues. After removal of 2 bases from V and 7 bases from J, the junction contained 2 bases not matched to a gene. This CDR3 is CSVELTSGGNEQFF. Here the CDR3 DNA reads TGCAGCGTTGAATTGACTAGCGGGGGGAATGAGCAGTTCTTC.

V gene TRBV29-1 combines with J gene TRBJ1-1; D is ambiguous. V was shortened by 3 bases and J by 4 bases, with 9 bases between the two germline ends. Germline V gene sequence: CDR1 SQVTM, CDR2 ANQGSEA. CDR3 length: 12 residues. This CDR3 is CSVEAVSTEAFF. For the CDR3, the DNA is TGCAGCGTTGAGGCAGTAAGCACTGAAGCTTTCTTT.

This chain uses TRBV27 with TRBJ1-4; D remains ambiguous. Per the germline V gene, CDR1 is MNHEY and CDR2 is SMNVEV (reference sequence). V dropped 2 bases and J dropped 5 bases, with 9 bases sitting between them. The CDR3 is 14 amino acids. The CDR3 bases are TGTGCCAGCAGTTTAGGAGGGTGGAATGAAAAACTGTTTTTT. Its protein is CASSLGGWNEKLFF. The whole variable domain, filled in from reference TRBV27 and TRBJ1-4, reads EAQVTQNPRYLITVTGKKLTVTCSQNMNHEYMSWYRQDPGLGLRQIYYSMNVEVTDKGDVPEGYKVSRKEKRNFPLILESPSPNQTSLYFCASSLGGWNEKLFFGSGTQLSVL.

This clonotype was counted a few times. The CDR3 region is CASSGSGLVSVLTF. In DNA, the CDR3 is TGTGCCAGCAGTGGATCTGGACTAGTTTCCGTCCTGACTTTC. This sequence joins TRBV28 and TRBJ2-6; TRBD2 matches at 7 bases. The germline V gene has CDR1 MDHEN and CDR2 SYDVKM. With V trimmed by 5 bases and J by 12 bases, 10 bases remained unmatched. This CDR3 is 14 amino acids long.

This chain joins TRBV28 and TRBJ2-3; D call uncertain. The CDR3 sequence is 13 residues long. Trimming left V 7 bases short and J 5 bases short, with 13 bases between. Germline V gene data show CDR1 as MDHEN and CDR2 as SYDVKM. Written as DNA, the CDR3 is TGTGCCAGCATGGAAGGGTTAGTAGATACGCAGTATTTT. It translates to CASMEGLVDTQYF.

The CDR3 region is CASSLVPGLAGNEQFF. CDR3 coding DNA: TGTGCCAGCAGCTTAGTTCCCGGACTAGCAGGAAATGAGCAGTTCTTC. The chain uses TRBV11-2 and TRBJ2-1; 8 bases are shared with TRBD2. Germline values: CDR1 SGHAT, CDR2 FQNNGV. V was pared by 1 base and J by 7 bases, with 9 bases of the junction left unmatched. The CDR3 is 16 amino acids.

This clonotype was seen more than once but under ten times. The chain couples TRBV7-6 to TRBJ1-2; the match to TRBD1 covers 12 bases. The CDR3 has 16 amino acids. Per the germline V gene, CDR1 is SGHVS and CDR2 is FNYEAQ. V was clipped by 2 bases and J by 6 bases; unmatched bases: 7. For the CDR3, the DNA is TGTGCCAGCAGCTTACGTCGTGGGACAGGGGGCGATGGCTACACCTTC. Residues: CASSLRRGTGGDGYTF.

This clonotype was seen repeatedly, ten times or more. The chain combines TRBV27 with TRBJ1-2, with unresolved D. CDR1 is MNHEY, CDR2 SMNVEV, per germline (reference sequence). CDR3 length: 14 amino acids. Trimming took 6 bases from V and 4 from J, leaving 15 bases between them. CDR3 sequence: CASSLSTGLYGYTF. The CDR3 DNA reads TGTGCCAGCAGCCTATCCACGGGTCTCTATGGCTACACCTTC.

This clonotype was seen once. For the CDR3, the DNA is TGTGCCGCCTGGTCCCTGGGAGGACTCTATGGCTACACCTTC. As protein: CAAWSLGGLYGYTF. The genes are TRBV7-4 and TRBJ1-2; no clear D. Germline V gives CDR1 SGHVT, CDR2 SQSDAQ. The CDR3 is made up of 14 amino acids. Between the trimmed V and J ends, which lost 11 bases and 4 bases, there was a span of 20 bases.

There are a few counts of this clonotype. The rearrangement joins TRBV20-1 to TRBJ1-4; D is unclear. The V and J ends lost 0 bases and 8 bases respectively, with 13 bases between them. CDR1 and CDR2 (germline): DFQATT, SNEGSKA (reference sequence). This CDR3 comprises 14 residues. DNA of the CDR3: TGCAGTGCTAGAGAATATGGAGTTGACGAAAAACTGTTTTTT. Translating it yields CSAREYGVDEKLFF.

This clonotype was recorded a few times. CDR3 nucleotides: TGTGCCAGCAGTTACCCGGGACAGGGCTATGGCTACACCTTC. Translation gives CASSYPGQGYGYTF. The chain joins TRBV6-2 or TRBV6-3 to TRBJ1-2; 9 nucleotides align to TRBD1. The length of the CDR3 is 14 residues. With V trimmed by 2 bases and J by 4 bases, 2 bases remained unmatched. Germline V gene data show CDR1 as MNHEY and CDR2 as SVGEGT.

The chain joins TRBV6-2 or TRBV6-3 to TRBJ2-5; D unresolved. The V gene lost 7 bases and the J gene lost 4 bases, with 13 bases spanning the gap. Looked up from germline, CDR1 is MNHEY and CDR2 is SVGEGT. The CDR3 is 13 amino acids. CDR3 sequence (DNA): TGTGCCAGCAACGTCGGGTTACGAGAGACCCAGTACTTC. Protein sequence: CASNVGLRETQYF.

V usage is TRBV7-9 and J usage is TRBJ2-1; D may correspond to TRBD1 or TRBD2 (7 bases each). This CDR3 contains 17 residues. Germline V CDR1 and CDR2: SEHNR, FQNEAQ (reference sequence). Trimming took off 0 bases at V and 4 bases at J, with 16 bases between the two ends. In nucleotides, the CDR3 is TGTGCCAGCAGCTTAGCCCCCCGGCAGGGGGGGTACAATGAGCAGTTCTTC. Residues: CASSLAPRQGGYNEQFF.

This rearrangement joins TRBV7-9 to TRBJ2-5; D may be TRBD1 or TRBD2 (6 bases each). This CDR3 is built from 13 residues. Between the trimmed V and J ends, which lost 6 bases and 5 bases, there was a span of 13 bases. Germline CDR1 and CDR2: SEHNR and FQNEAQ (reference sequence). The CDR3 is CASSPGGGETQYF. For the CDR3, the DNA is TGTGCCAGCAGTCCCGGGGGCGGGGAGACCCAGTACTTC. Full variable domain (remainder filled in from reference TRBV7-9 and TRBJ2-5): DTGVSQNPRHKITKRGQNVTFRCDPISEHNRLYWYRQTLGQGPEFLTYFQNEAQLEKSRLLSDRFSAERPKGSFSTLEIQRTEQGDSAMYLCASSPGGGETQYFGPGTRLLVL.

This clonotype showed up just a few times. CDR3 nucleotide sequence: TGTGCCAGCAGTCTCTACATATCGAGCTCCTACAATGAGCAGTTCTTC. Protein: CASSLYISSSYNEQFF. The rearrangement links TRBV6-2 or TRBV6-3 to TRBJ2-1; D unclear. The CDR3 covers 16 residues. Germline assignment: CDR1 MNHEY and CDR2 SVGEGT. Trimming left V 5 bases short and J 0 bases short, with 14 bases between.

This clonotype has just a few counts. This rearrangement joins TRBV19 to TRBJ1-2; D perhaps matches TRBD1 (5 bases). Trimming removed 7 bases from V and 4 bases from J, with 22 bases in between. This CDR3 is 16 amino acids long. Germline CDR1 LNHDA, CDR2 SQIVND (reference sequence). The DNA of the CDR3 is TGTGCCAGTACCCAAGACAGTATATACAACTTCTATGGCTACACCTTC. Its protein is CASTQDSIYNFYGYTF.

A few counts support this clonotype. This chain uses TRBV15 with TRBJ1-1; D call uncertain. This CDR3 is built from 12 residues. Germline CDR1 reads LNHNV; CDR2 reads YYDKDF (reference sequence). V gave up 5 bases and J gave up 1 base, with 5 bases separating them. CDR3: CATSRTNTEAFF. The CDR3 DNA sequence: TGTGCCACCAGCCGGACGAACACTGAAGCTTTCTTT. The full variable domain, in which reference TRBV15 and TRBJ1-1 provide the parts outside the CDR3, is DAMVIQNPRYQVTQFGKPVTLSCSQTLNHNVMYWYQQKSSQAPKLLFHYYDKDFNNEADTPDNFQSRRPNTSFCFLDIRSPGLGDTAMYLCATSRTNTEAFFGQGTRLTVV.

The J gene is TRBJ1-1, the V gene TRBV6-6; tentative D call: TRBD1 (6 bases). This CDR3 has 15 amino acids. Germline V gene lookup returns CDR1 MNHNY and CDR2 SVGAGI (reference sequence). V lost 2 bases to trimming and J lost 4 bases, with 14 bases between them. The CDR3: CASSYPWAGATEAFF. In DNA form, the CDR3 reads TGTGCCAGCAGTTACCCCTGGGCGGGGGCCACTGAAGCTTTCTTT.

In its sample, this clonotype was seen a few times. One junction end does not reproduce the germline sequence, and a read error may be involved. The chain uses TRBV28 and TRBJ1-3; D not resolved. The CDR3 is 16 amino acids. Looked up from germline, CDR1 is MDHEN and CDR2 is SYDVKM. CDR3 region: CASSLFGDSSGKTIYF. As DNA, the CDR3 is TGTGCCAGCAGTTTATTCGGGGATAGCTCTGGAAAGACCATATATTTT.

This clonotype was observed a few times. The chain links TRBV6-5 to TRBJ2-3; D perhaps matches TRBD1 (6 bases). The CDR3 extends over 16 amino acids. V dropped 5 bases and J dropped 3 bases, with 18 bases sitting between them. Germline-derived CDR1 and CDR2 are MNHEY and SVGAGI. The CDR3 bases are TGTGCCAGCAGTCCGCTGGACAGTTCCAAAACAGATACGCAGTATTTT. Protein sequence: CASSPLDSSKTDTQYF.

There are a few counts of this clonotype. The gene calls are TRBV11-2 and TRBJ2-1, with 14 bases fitting TRBD2. This CDR3 is 17 amino acids long. Germline V gene sequence: CDR1 SGHAT, CDR2 FQNNGV. V shed 5 bases, J shed 4 bases, and the junction held 7 bases outside the gene matches. CDR3 sequence (DNA): TGTGCCAGCAGCGACGGGACTAGCGGGAGTCGGTACAATGAGCAGTTCTTC. Amino acid sequence: CASSDGTSGSRYNEQFF.